Listed below are T cell receptor beta chains from one sample, sequenced in a study of early stage breast cancer tumors. Clones were read by immunoSEQ multiplex PCR, and TCRdb kept only the in-frame ones, dropping some. The table lists 70,000 or so clones, 80% of them singletons. Sequencing used blood. Source of these receptors: a person aged 40-50 years with breast cancer. Both conserved end residues are part of each CDR3. The D gene is left open where the match is weak. Size values are once, few and many counts, or a class for expanded clones, and some rows have none.

j_call d_call v_call clone_size cdr3_aa cdr3_nt
TRBJ2-1 TRBD2 TRBV5-1 NA CASSLAPGLARYNEQFF TGCGCCAGCAGCTTGGCTCCGGGACTAGCGCGTTACAATGAGCAGTTCTTC
TRBJ2-1 NA TRBV14 NA CASSQGKSSYNEQFF TGTGCCAGCAGCCAAGGGAAGAGCTCCTACAATGAGCAGTTCTTC
TRBJ2-2 NA TRBV5-4 NA CASSLSITGNTGELFF TGTGCCAGCAGCTTAAGTATCACAGGGAACACCGGGGAGCTGTTTTTT
TRBJ1-1 NA TRBV28 NA CASSPRASPMNTEAFF TGTGCCAGCAGCCCGCGGGCTTCACCCATGAACACTGAAGCTTTCTTT
TRBJ1-1 NA TRBV6-1 NA CASSEAWGNTEAFF TGTGCCAGCAGTGAAGCTTGGGGGAACACTGAAGCTTTCTTT
TRBJ2-7 TRBD1 TRBV4-1 NA CASSRDRDYEQYF TGCGCCAGCAGCAGAGACAGGGATTACGAGCAGTACTTC
TRBJ1-5 NA TRBV2 once CASSERTGGQPQHF TGTGCCAGCAGTGAACGGACGGGGGGTCAGCCCCAGCATTTT
TRBJ1-2 TRBD1 TRBV28 NA CASSPPGQANYGYTF TGTGCCAGCAGTCCACCGGGACAGGCAAACTATGGCTACACCTTC
TRBJ2-2 NA TRBV7-9 NA CASCFGQGATGELFF TGTGCCAGCTGCTTCGGGCAGGGAGCCACCGGGGAGCTGTTTTTT
TRBJ1-1 TRBD1 TRBV7-9 NA CASSSRDSPNTEAFF TGTGCCAGCAGCTCCCGGGACAGCCCCAACACTGAAGCTTTCTTT
TRBJ2-5 NA TRBV7-2 once CASSLVASQETQYF TGTGCCAGCAGCTTAGTAGCGTCCCAAGAGACCCAGTACTTC
TRBJ1-5 NA TRBV25-1 NA CASSMGRQPQHF TGTGCCAGCAGTATGGGAAGGCAGCCCCAGCATTTT
TRBJ2-7 TRBD1 TRBV9 NA CASSTHTGGYEQYF TGTGCCAGCAGCACCCACACAGGGGGCTACGAGCAGTACTTC
TRBJ1-1 NA TRBV5-4 NA CASSLAAGYTEAFF TGTGCCAGCAGCTTGGCCGCAGGCTACACTGAAGCTTTCTTT
TRBJ1-1 TRBD1 TRBV7-8 NA CASYRGQNTEAFF TGTGCCAGCTATAGGGGGCAGAACACTGAAGCTTTCTTT
TRBJ2-3 TRBD2 TRBV19 NA CASSLFSGSGIDTQYF TGTGCCAGTAGTCTCTTCAGCGGGAGCGGGATAGATACGCAGTATTTT
TRBJ2-2 NA TRBV9 once CASSPSPETGELFF TGTGCCAGCAGCCCCTCCCCGGAAACCGGGGAGCTGTTTTTT
TRBJ2-7 NA TRBV9 NA CASSVAGVGAYEQYF TGTGCCAGCAGCGTAGCGGGCGTGGGAGCCTACGAGCAGTACTTC
TRBJ1-2 NA TRBV7-9 few CASSLEQAYGYTF TGTGCCAGCAGCTTAGAACAGGCCTATGGCTACACCTTC
TRBJ2-1 TRBD2 TRBV15 NA CATKTSGSYNEQFF TGTGCCACCAAGACTAGCGGGTCCTACAATGAGCAGTTCTTC
TRBJ2-2 NA TRBV11-2 few CASSYESASGELFF TGTGCCAGCAGCTATGAATCGGCCTCCGGGGAGCTGTTTTTT
TRBJ2-3 NA TRBV2 NA CATKAGSSTDTQYF TGTGCCACCAAGGCGGGGTCTAGCACAGATACGCAGTATTTT
TRBJ2-3 NA TRBV6-5 NA CASSYRDPDYTDTQYF TGTGCCAGCAGTTACCGGGACCCCGACTACACAGATACGCAGTATTTT
TRBJ1-1 TRBD1 TRBV29-1 NA CSVEPGQPMNTEAFF TGCAGCGTTGAACCGGGACAGCCGATGAACACTGAAGCTTTCTTT
TRBJ2-3 NA TRBV18 NA CASSRRPDTQYF TGTGCCAGCTCACGCCGGCCAGATACGCAGTATTTT
TRBJ2-7 TRBD1 TRBV18 NA CASSRGGTVAYEQYF TGTGCCAGCTCAAGAGGTGGGACAGTAGCGTACGAGCAGTACTTC
TRBJ1-5 TRBD1 TRBV7-9 NA CASSPATGTSNQPQHF TGTGCCAGCAGCCCCGCGACAGGGACCTCCAATCAGCCCCAGCATTTT
TRBJ1-4 NA TRBV29-1 NA CSGRGQGGEKLFF TGCAGTGGGAGAGGGCAGGGAGGGGAAAAACTGTTTTTT
TRBJ2-3 NA TRBV5-4 NA CASSSTPSTDTQYF TGTGCCAGCAGCTCGACTCCTAGCACAGATACGCAGTATTTT
TRBJ2-1 TRBD1 TRBV28 few CASSFYRGKNEQFF TGTGCCAGCAGTTTTTACAGGGGAAAGAATGAGCAGTTCTTC
TRBJ1-2 TRBD1 TRBV27 few CASSPRQGMMYGYTF TGTGCCAGCAGTCCCCGACAGGGGATGATGTATGGCTACACCTTC
TRBJ2-3 NA TRBV4-1 NA CASSQVGGSDTQYF TGCGCCAGCAGCCAAGTAGGGGGTTCAGATACGCAGTATTTT
TRBJ1-3 NA TRBV12-5 NA CASGPFSGNTIYF TGTGCTAGTGGTCCCTTCTCTGGAAACACCATATATTTT
TRBJ2-7 NA TRBV2 few CASSRDANRAYEQYF TGTGCCAGCAGTAGGGACGCCAATCGGGCCTACGAGCAGTACTTC
TRBJ1-2 NA TRBV10-3 NA CAISQDEDNYGYTF TGTGCCATCAGCCAGGACGAAGACAACTATGGCTACACCTTC
TRBJ1-2 NA TRBV30 NA CAWSGGYYGYTF TGTGCCTGGAGTGGGGGGTACTATGGCTACACCTTC
TRBJ2-1 NA TRBV4-1 once CASSQTDISSYNEQFF TGCGCCAGCAGCCAAACGGACATCAGCTCCTACAATGAGCAGTTCTTC
TRBJ2-7 TRBD1 TRBV6-5 NA CASSRQGTGTYEQYF TGTGCCAGCAGTCGACAGGGGACAGGGACCTACGAGCAGTACTTC
TRBJ2-7 TRBD1 TRBV5-1 NA CASSFSSTGLEQYF TGCGCCAGCAGCTTTTCCTCGACAGGGCTCGAGCAGTACTTC
TRBJ1-2 TRBD1 TRBV5-8 NA CASSLDRTGGGSGYTF TGTGCCAGCAGCTTGGACAGGACAGGGGGCGGGAGTGGCTACACCTTC
TRBJ1-1 TRBD1 TRBV19 NA CASSSTGVPRGTEAFF TGTGCCAGTAGTAGTACAGGGGTCCCTCGGGGCACTGAAGCTTTCTTT
TRBJ1-4 NA TRBV7-6 NA CASSLRQINEKLFF TGTGCCAGCAGCTTACGTCAGATTAATGAAAAACTGTTTTTT
TRBJ1-1 NA TRBV30 NA CAWSMGQGTEAFF TGTGCCTGGAGTATGGGTCAGGGCACTGAAGCTTTCTTT
TRBJ2-5 NA TRBV11-2 NA CASSPFLAGETQYF TGTGCCAGCAGCCCTTTCTTGGCGGGGGAGACCCAGTACTTC
TRBJ2-1 NA TRBV19 NA CASSPNHWPGSYNEQFF TGTGCCAGTAGTCCGAACCATTGGCCCGGGTCCTACAATGAGCAGTTCTTC
TRBJ2-2 NA TRBV5-1 NA CASSSTVTGELFF TGCGCCAGCAGCTCTACAGTCACCGGGGAGCTGTTTTTT
TRBJ2-1 NA TRBV5-8 NA CASSPLGSSYNEQFF TGTGCCAGCAGCCCCCTCGGGAGCTCCTACAATGAGCAGTTCTTC
TRBJ1-2 NA TRBV6-5 NA CASSSLTGHYGYTF TGTGCCAGCAGTTCACTTACAGGTCACTATGGCTACACCTTC
TRBJ2-7 TRBD1 TRBV25-1 NA CASSVGQVVAYEQYF TGTGCCAGCAGTGTCGGACAGGTAGTCGCCTACGAGCAGTACTTC